Listed here are 8 T cell receptor beta chains from one sample, sequenced in a study of T cells in Graves' hyperthyroidism and ophthalmopathy. TCR beta CDR3 region amplification was performed from RNA transcripts. In the first-round RT-PCR of the TCR CDR3, the HTBI primer set was used. A single record per CDR3 protein comes from TCRdb applying MiXCR to the multiplex PCR reads. The sample lists over 120,000 distinct CDR3 sequences; approximately 20% were seen once. Sequenced sample: blood. These receptors originate from a woman aged 45-65 years with Graves' hyperthyroidism that later progressed to Graves' ophthalmopathy.

The chain is built from TRBV9 and TRBJ2-7; D might be TRBD1 (6 bases). Trimming removed 4 bases from V and 0 bases from J, with 17 bases in between. Germline lookup yields CDR1 SGDLS and CDR2 YYNGEE. CDR3 length: 16 residues. The CDR3 protein is CASSLDPGHNSYEQYF. The CDR3 nucleotides are TGTGCCAGCAGCCTCGACCCGGGACATAACTCCTACGAGCAGTACTTC.

In this sample, this clonotype turned up a few times. The chain couples TRBV11-2 to TRBJ1-2; D is unresolved. Trimming removed 4 bases from V and 3 bases from J, with 6 bases in between. Looked up from germline, CDR1 is SGHAT and CDR2 is FQNNGV. This CDR3 contains 12 residues. The CDR3 is CASSSSHYGYTF. CDR3 nucleotide sequence: TGTGCCAGCAGCTCCAGTCACTATGGCTACACCTTC.

This clonotype was counted many times. This chain connects TRBV30 to TRBJ2-4; D is possibly TRBD2 (7 bases). The CDR3 totals 12 residues. Trimming removed 2 bases at V and 7 bases at J, with 9 bases between. CDR1 and CDR2 (germline): GTSNPN, SVGIG (reference sequence). The CDR3: CAWSTGGNIQYF. The CDR3 DNA is TGTGCCTGGAGTACGGGGGGCAACATTCAGTACTTC.

There are many counts of this clonotype. This rearrangement joins TRBV7-2 to TRBJ2-3; 8 bases fit TRBD1. CDR1 SGHTA and CDR2 FQGNSA come from the germline V gene. The CDR3 spans 17 residues. Germline trimming cut 1 base from V and 1 base from J; bases unmatched to any gene: 7. The CDR3 reads CASSLGVSGQGTDTQYF. DNA for the CDR3: TGTGCCAGCAGCTTAGGGGTATCGGGACAGGGCACAGATACGCAGTATTTT.

The chain has TRBV5-1 and TRBJ2-1; 9 positions agree with TRBD1. The CDR3 has 16 residues. After removal of 4 bases from V and 7 bases from J, the junction contained 12 bases not matched to a gene. CDR1 is SGHRS and CDR2 is YFSETQ in the germline V gene. CDR3 in DNA: TGCGCCAGCAGCAGACGAACAGGGGGCGCGAGGAATGAGCAGTTCTTC. This encodes CASSRRTGGARNEQFF. Variable domain in full (rest from reference TRBV5-1 and TRBJ2-1): KAGVTQTPRYLIKTRGQQVTLSCSPISGHRSVSWYQQTPGQGLQFLFEYFSETQRNKGNFPGRFSGRQFSNSRSEMNVSTLELGDSALYLCASSRRTGGARNEQFFGPGTRLTVL.

This clonotype was recorded many times. This rearrangement joins TRBV29-1 to TRBJ2-7; 8 bases agree with TRBD1. The germline V gene has CDR1 SQVTM and CDR2 ANQGSEA. CDR3 length equals 14 residues. The ends lost 6 bases at V and 1 base at J; junction bases unmatched: 8. CDR3 in amino acids: CSVIEDRVSYEQYF. In nucleotides, the CDR3 is TGCAGCGTGATAGAGGACAGGGTTTCCTACGAGCAGTACTTC.

The CDR3 sequence is CASSIKGTRTDTQYF. As DNA, the CDR3 is TGTGCCAGTAGTATTAAGGGCACACGCACAGATACGCAGTATTTT. The chain employs TRBV19 and TRBJ2-3; D is ambiguous. The CDR3 length is 15 residues. V lost 3 bases, J lost 1 base, and 11 bases lay in between. Germline lookup yields CDR1 LNHDA and CDR2 SQIVND (reference sequence).

This clonotype showed up many times. The V and J genes are TRBV3-1 and TRBJ2-1, with 10 bases identical to TRBD1. CDR1 LGHDT and CDR2 YNNKEL come from the germline V gene (reference sequence). The V gene end was trimmed by 2 bases and the J gene end by 4 bases; junction bases not matched to a gene: 5. This CDR3 spans 16 amino acids. The DNA of the CDR3 is TGTGCCAGCAGCCAATCCGGGACAGGGGTTTACAATGAGCAGTTCTTC. Translated: CASSQSGTGVYNEQFF.